This entry features one TCR beta chain sequence. The entry originates in a study of human thymus T cells. Clones were read by immunoSEQ multiplex PCR, and TCRdb kept only the in-frame ones, dropping some. This table holds roughly 120,000 clones, about 95% found once. Germline-derived CDR1 and CDR2 are SQVTM and ANQGSEA. The ends lost 0 bases at V and 3 bases at J; junction bases unmatched: 11. There are 18 residues in the CDR3. Thymus tissue for the work was resected from patients undergoing corrective heart surgery. V usage is TRBV29-1 and J usage is TRBJ2-1; 10 bases fit TRBD2. The sequence was obtained from a boy in the first two years of life with a congenital heart defect but otherwise immunologically healthy. The sample taken for sequencing was thymus tissue. The CDR3 reads CSVEDYRPAGGYYNEQFF. The CDR3 DNA reads as TGCAGCGTTGAAGATTATCGTCCAGCGGGGGGGTACTACAATGAGCAGTTCTTC.